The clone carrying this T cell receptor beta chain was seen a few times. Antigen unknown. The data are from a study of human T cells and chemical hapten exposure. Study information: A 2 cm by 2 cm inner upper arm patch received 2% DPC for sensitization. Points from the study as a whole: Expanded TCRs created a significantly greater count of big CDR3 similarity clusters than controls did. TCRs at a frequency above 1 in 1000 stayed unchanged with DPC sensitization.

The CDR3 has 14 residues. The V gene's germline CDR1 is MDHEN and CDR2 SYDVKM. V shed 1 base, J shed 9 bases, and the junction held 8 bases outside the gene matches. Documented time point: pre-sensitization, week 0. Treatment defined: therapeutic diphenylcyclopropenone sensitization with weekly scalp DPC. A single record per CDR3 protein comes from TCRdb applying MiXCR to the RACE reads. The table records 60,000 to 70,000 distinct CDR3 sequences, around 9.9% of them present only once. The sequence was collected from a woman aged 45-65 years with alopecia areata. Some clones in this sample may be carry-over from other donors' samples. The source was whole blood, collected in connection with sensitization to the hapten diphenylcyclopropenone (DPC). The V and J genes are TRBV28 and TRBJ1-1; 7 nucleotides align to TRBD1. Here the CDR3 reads CASSLLGGQQKAFF. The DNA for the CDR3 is TGTGCCAGCAGTTTATTAGGGGGACAGCAAAAAGCTTTCTTT.